This T cell receptor (beta chain) was profiled in a study of blood T cell repertoires in COVID-19. At the level of the study: Researchers got acute and convalescent COVID-19 samples from the United States, Italy and Spain. Sources were T cells, B-cell-depleted T cells, or PBMCs; the material itself was cDNA or gDNA.

The CDR3 is 14 residues long. Germline values: CDR1 SGHTA, CDR2 FQGTGA. V dropped 2 bases and J dropped 1 base, with 8 bases sitting between them. Per the original methods: For nucleated cells, counts were estimated from reference gene primer amplification. Method: immunoSEQ multiplex PCR; TCRdb's copy keeps in-frame clones and lacks some. That table furnishes V, J and clone size, whereas the DNA furnished D and trimming. The sample includes tens of thousands of clones, around nine tenths of them seen just once. This receptor was taken from a human donor in a cohort sampled during active COVID-19. The donor label of this sample is uncertain. The sample comprised peripheral blood. This rearrangement joins TRBV7-3 to TRBJ1-1; D not resolved. This CDR3 reads CASSLGLANTEAFF. CDR3 DNA sequence: TGTGCCAGCAGCTTAGGGTTAGCGAACACTGAAGCTTTCTTT.